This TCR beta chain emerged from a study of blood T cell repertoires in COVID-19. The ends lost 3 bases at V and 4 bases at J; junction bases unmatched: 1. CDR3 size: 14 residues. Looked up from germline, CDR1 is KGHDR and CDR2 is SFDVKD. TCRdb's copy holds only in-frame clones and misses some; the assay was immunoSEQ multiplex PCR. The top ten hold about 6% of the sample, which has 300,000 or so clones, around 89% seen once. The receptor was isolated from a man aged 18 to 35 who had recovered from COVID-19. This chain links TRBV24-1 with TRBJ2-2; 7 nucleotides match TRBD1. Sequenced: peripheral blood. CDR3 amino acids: CATSDRDSTGELFF. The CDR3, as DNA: TGTGCCACCAGTGATCGGGACAGCACCGGGGAGCTGTTTTTT.